The clone carrying this T cell receptor (beta chain) was recorded a few times. What it recognizes is unknown. The data were taken from a study of cytomegalovirus exposure and HLA in healthy donors. About the study: Among the approximately 380 donors who were genotyped, approximately 76% fell in the genetic ancestry cluster that is associated with self-reported Caucasian donors.

60 Vbeta and 13 Jbeta primers were used in PCR. The protocol was immunoSEQ multiplex PCR, while the TCRdb copy is restricted to in-frame clones and leaves out a portion. This sample has 150,000 to 200,000 clones, with more than 75% found just once. Germline-derived CDR1 and CDR2 are SGHAT and FQNNGV. V shed 2 bases and J 3 bases; nucleotides not matched to a gene: 5. This CDR3 comprises 17 residues. Study-wide results and limits: The classifier reportedly diagnosed cytomegalovirus status with high sensitivity and specificity. Among TCR beta chains, those listed as cytomegalovirus-associated numbered roughly 150.

Healthy people donating bone marrow made up the donors. The TCR sequence derives from a girl in the first two years of life in good health and CMV-seronegative. The gene calls are TRBV11-2 and TRBJ2-7; 15 positions match TRBD2. Material for sequencing was PBMCs. The DNA of the CDR3 is TGTGCCAGCAGCTTAAGTGGACTAGCGGGAGGGAGCTACGAGCAGTACTTC. It codes for CASSLSGLAGGSYEQYF.